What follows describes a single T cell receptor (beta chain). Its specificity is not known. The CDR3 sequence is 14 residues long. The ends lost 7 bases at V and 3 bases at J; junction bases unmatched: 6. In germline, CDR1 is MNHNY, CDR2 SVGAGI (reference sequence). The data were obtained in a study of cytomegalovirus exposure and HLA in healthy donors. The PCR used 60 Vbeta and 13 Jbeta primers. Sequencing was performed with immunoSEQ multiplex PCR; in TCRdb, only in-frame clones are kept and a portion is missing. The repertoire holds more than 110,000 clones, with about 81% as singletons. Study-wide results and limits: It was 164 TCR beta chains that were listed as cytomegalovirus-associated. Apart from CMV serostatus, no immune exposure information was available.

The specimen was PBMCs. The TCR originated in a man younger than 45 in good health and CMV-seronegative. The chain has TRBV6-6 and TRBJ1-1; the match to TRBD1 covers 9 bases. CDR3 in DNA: TGTGCCAGCACCGAACAGGGGGCTTACACTGAAGCTTTCTTT. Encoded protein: CASTEQGAYTEAFF.